The 2 T cell receptor beta chains below were found in one sample sequenced in a study of blood T cell repertoires in COVID-19. The protocol was immunoSEQ multiplex PCR, while the TCRdb copy is restricted to in-frame clones and leaves out a portion. Of about 110,000 clones detected, about 90% appear once; the ten largest clones hold approximately 5%. Sequences were obtained from peripheral blood. The receptors come from a human donor in a cohort sampled during active COVID-19.

The rearrangement uses TRBV9 and TRBJ2-5, with 8 bases that match TRBD1. The V gene end was trimmed by 3 bases and the J gene end by 1 base; junction bases not matched to a gene: 5. The CDR3 extends over 15 amino acids. Germline V gives CDR1 SGDLS, CDR2 YYNGEE. CDR3 residues: CASSARQGPQETQYF. CDR3 DNA sequence: TGTGCCAGCAGCGCCCGACAGGGGCCCCAAGAGACCCAGTACTTC.

The chain is built from TRBV11-2 and TRBJ1-1, with D maybe TRBD1 (6 bases). CDR1 is SGHAT and CDR2 is FQNNGV in the germline V gene. V was trimmed by 2 bases and J by 0 bases, leaving 10 bases between them. CDR3 length equals 15 residues. The CDR3: CASSLQGPVNTEAFF. CDR3 bases: TGTGCCAGCAGCTTACAGGGGCCGGTGAACACTGAAGCTTTCTTT.